The subject of this entry is one TCR beta chain. This clonotype was recorded at least ten times. There is no known antigen for this receptor. Base-call qualities are not available, and no considerably larger clone is one nucleotide away. The source of the sample is a study of T cells in Graves' hyperthyroidism and ophthalmopathy (dated by TCRdb to about 2019). Concerning the study at large: Peripheral blood samples were taken at the time of initial diagnosis, prior to any treatment. TCR V-J signatures able to tell the groups apart were searched for in a discovery cohort of about a hundred patients, of whom roughly 42 had Graves' ophthalmopathy and some 60 had stable Graves' hyperthyroidism. Prospective prediction of ophthalmopathy was tested in an independent validation cohort consisting of under 20 hyperthyroidism patients and more than 15 patients who later progressed to ophthalmopathy. The 100 or so discovery patients were randomly split 7:3 into training and test sets. Thyroid tissue and blood T-cell repertoires from about six Graves' hyperthyroidism patients were also compared in the study. Once sampling was done, hyperthyroidism patients were given methimazole at a starting dose of 30 mg daily, whereas ophthalmopathy patients were given high-dose intravenous methylprednisolone. The paper reports TCR Vbeta CDR3 sequencing of approximately 140 peripheral blood samples: 40 to 45 ophthalmopathy, about 75 hyperthyroidism and around 17 progressor patients. What the study reported, not specific to this receptor: Sample size was not statistically predetermined, and investigators were not blinded to group allocation. A model built on a 13 V-J signature distinguished ophthalmopathy from stable hyperthyroidism, reaching around 88% sensitivity and about 81% specificity in cross-validation and 80%/75% in testing. In validation, progression to ophthalmopathy was predicted by the model with more than 65% sensitivity and roughly 76% specificity, a median of around 5.9 months before onset. Most expanded thyroid clonotypes (frequency above 0.001) were also found in blood, which suggests that blood repertoires may mirror thyroid immune responses.

Trimming leaves V shorter by 4 bases and J shorter by 6 bases, with the junction holding 8 bases beyond the gene matches. From the germline V gene (reference sequence), CDR1 is SEHNR and CDR2 is FQNEAQ. Measured from the cysteine to the phenylalanine, the CDR3 is 14 residues long. The CDR3 DNA has 42 bases and is translated from base 1. Amplification of TCR beta CDR3 regions was carried out from RNA transcripts. The TCR CDR3 was subjected to a first round of RT-PCR using the HTBI primer set and the Qiagen OneStep RT-PCR kit. Libraries were constructed in a second round of multiplex PCR, after which size selection and purification were carried out. Paired-end sequencing of the libraries was performed with 100 bp reads on an Illumina HiSeq2000. On the authors' methods: SOAPnuke was used to process the raw data, with reads discarded if the reads contained adapters or uncalled bases, had a mean Phred below 15, or lacked an exact constant-primer or identifier match. COPE v1.2.5 was used to merge the high-quality paired reads, and each unique nucleotide sequence was defined as a clonotype. MiTCR v1.1 was used to align the clonotypes against IMGT TRBV, TRBD and TRBJ reference segments. The analysis was restricted to V-J combinations with a frequency above 0.0001, which together covered 99.2% of the repertoires. A TCS score was defined as the ratio between F50 (clonal expansion) and ExV (chaos), using BLOSUM62-based TCRdist between CDR3 peptides within each V-J. Welch's t-statistics and random forest reduced around 550 V-J features to 13, which were used in a naive Bayes classifier (R e1071). TCRdb redid the processing of the public reads, applying fastp at Q25 and MiXCR, and retained in-frame beta chains. Rows with one shared CDR3 protein collapse into an entry with the most common genes and DNA. The V and J calls were determined by TCRdb, not by the authors. Within this sample are roughly 160,000 distinct CDR3 sequences, with roughly 10% of them counted one time only. The ten largest clones represent roughly 23% of the sample.

Hyperthyroidism patients were newly diagnosed, had a disease duration of under 2 months, and were aged 18 to 65 years. The study excluded patients with uncontrolled infections, other autoimmune diseases, pregnancy or lactation. Diagnoses were established on the basis of clinical symptoms, serum thyroxine and TRAb, thyroid ultrasound, and orbital computed tomography. Blood from progressor patients was collected at the time of first diagnosis with hyperthyroidism, before any ophthalmopathy symptoms had appeared. PBMCs were isolated from around 10 ml of fresh peripheral blood by Ficoll-Paque density gradient centrifugation. Progressor patients were first diagnosed with Graves' hyperthyroidism and then developed ophthalmopathy during follow-up. Total RNA was extracted using Trizol reagent, and RNA quality was assessed on an Agilent 2100 Bioanalyzer.

The source is a woman aged 18-30 years with Graves' hyperthyroidism that later progressed to Graves' ophthalmopathy. The rearrangement combines TRBV7-9 with TRBJ1-2; 7 junctional bases match TRBD1. Sequences were obtained from blood. The base sequence is TGTGCCAGCAGCTCGGGACAGTTCACGAATGGCTACACCTTC. Its product reads: CASSSGQFTNGYTF.